This T cell receptor (beta chain) emerged from a study of T-cell reconstitution after alpha-beta-depleted transplantation in children. About this clonotype itself: Antigen specificity is unknown.

Notes on the study in general: Reportedly, roughly two months post-transplant, alpha-beta T cells arose from several hundred expanded graft clones. When one year had passed after transplant, most T-cell counts and diversity came from newly produced T cells. Elevated TCRbeta diversity at day 60 was traced, in some patients, to surviving recipient T cells and thymic progenitors.

This CDR3 has 15 amino acids. Germline V gives CDR1 DFQATT, CDR2 SNEGSKA (reference sequence). Trimming shortened V by 0 bases and J by 3 bases, and 14 bases separated the two germline ends. Preparation of the TCRbeta library used unique molecular identifiers. TCRdb processed the PCR reads anew with MiXCR; each CDR3 protein has one entry. Of more than 45,000 distinct CDR3 sequences listed, around 53% are singletons. This material consisted of peripheral blood, taken before TCRalphabeta/CD19-depleted stem cell transplant. The chain employs TRBV20-1 and TRBJ2-5; D remains ambiguous. The source is a boy under three years old with SCID, due to receive a stem cell transplant. CDR3 bases: TGCAGTGCTAGAGATGCCCGGCCGTTTGAAGAGACCCAGTACTTC. As protein: CSARDARPFEETQYF.